This T cell receptor (beta chain) is from a study of CD8 T cells in ankylosing spondylitis. In its sample, this clonotype was seen many times. Its antigen is as yet unknown. General observations from the study: It appeared that ankylosing spondylitis blood was characterized by a TCR beta motif of several highly homologous variants. Matched ankylosing spondylitis synovial fluid reportedly contained a significantly enriched population of disease-linked clones.

V lost 4 bases to trimming and J lost 13 bases, with 18 bases between them. CDR3 length: 13 amino acids. Germline CDR1 and CDR2: SGHRS and YFSETQ. Quantitative 5'-RACE with molecular barcodes produced the TCR beta libraries. TCRdb analysed the 5' RACE reads with MiXCR anew, one entry per CDR3 protein. Of about 130,000 distinct CDR3 sequences in the sample, about 6.4% were seen once. Sequences were obtained from blood, either unsorted or a sorted T cell fraction (not recorded which). The genes are TRBV5-1 and TRBJ2-1, with D tentatively TRBD2 (6 bases). This TCR came from a male donor with ankylosing spondylitis or in good health (not recorded which). This CDR3 is CASSQLADGEQFF. In DNA, the CDR3 is TGCGCCAGCAGCCAACTAGCCGACGGGGAACAGTTCTTC. Full variable domain (rest looked up from reference TRBV5-1 and TRBJ2-1): KAGVTQTPRYLIKTRGQQVTLSCSPISGHRSVSWYQQTPGQGLQFLFEYFSETQRNKGNFPGRFSGRQFSNSRSEMNVSTLELGDSALYLCASSQLADGEQFFGPGTRLTVL.